This T cell receptor (beta chain) was obtained from a study of blood T cell repertoires in COVID-19. With 3 bases clipped from V and 7 bases from J, the junction kept 7 bases outside the gene matches. The V gene's germline CDR1 is SGHTA and CDR2 FQGTGA. The CDR3 contains 14 residues. Method: immunoSEQ multiplex PCR; TCRdb's copy keeps in-frame clones and lacks some. The table lists fewer than 350,000 clones, approximately 89% of them singletons. Recovered participants had two consecutive negative NP/OP PCR tests, healthcare professional clearance, or symptom resolution. The TCR originated in a woman aged 40 to 50 who had recovered from COVID-19. Material: PBMCs or T cells enriched from blood (not recorded which). The chain joins TRBV7-3 to TRBJ2-3; 7 bases line up with TRBD1. The CDR3 spells CASSLNRGTNTQYF. The CDR3 DNA is TGTGCCAGCAGCTTGAACAGGGGCACTAATACGCAGTATTTT.